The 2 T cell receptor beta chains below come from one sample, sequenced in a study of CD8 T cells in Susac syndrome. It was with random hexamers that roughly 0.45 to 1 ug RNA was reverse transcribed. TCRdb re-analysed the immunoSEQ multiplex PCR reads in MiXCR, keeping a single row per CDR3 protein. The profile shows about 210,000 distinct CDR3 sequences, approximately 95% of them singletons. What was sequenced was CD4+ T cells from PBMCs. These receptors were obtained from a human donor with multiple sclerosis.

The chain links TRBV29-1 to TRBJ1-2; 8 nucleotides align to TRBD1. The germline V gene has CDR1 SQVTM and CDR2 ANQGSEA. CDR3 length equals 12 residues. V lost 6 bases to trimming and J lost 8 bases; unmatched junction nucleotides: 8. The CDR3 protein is CSVYGQGEGYTF. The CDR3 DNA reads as TGCAGCGTGTACGGACAGGGTGAAGGCTACACCTTC.

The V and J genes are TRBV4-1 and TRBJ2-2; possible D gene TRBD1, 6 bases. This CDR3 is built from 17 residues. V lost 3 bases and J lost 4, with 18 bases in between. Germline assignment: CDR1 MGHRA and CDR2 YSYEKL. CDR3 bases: TGCGCCAGCAGCCAGACAGGACACTCCGGTGCCACCGGGGAGCTGTTTTTT. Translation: CASSQTGHSGATGELFF.